The clone carrying this TCR beta chain was found once. Its antigen remains unidentified. The data were produced by immunoSEQ multiplex PCR, yet TCRdb's version contains in-frame clones alone and is incomplete. The sample yields some 20,000 clones, almost 80% seen once. Trimming cost V 6 bases and J 2 bases; bases outside gene matches: 5. The CDR3 is 14 residues long. Germline-derived CDR1 and CDR2 are ENHRY and SYGVKD. The sample is drawn from a study of neoadjuvant nivolumab and ipilimumab in lung cancer. Study-wide findings and caveats: TCR sequencing covered a small number of samples.

The chain is built from TRBV10-3 and TRBJ2-7, with TRBD2 identical over 9 bases. This TCR derives from an adult with non-small cell lung cancer. Here the sequenced sample was tumor tissue, taken after neoadjuvant nivolumab, alone or with ipilimumab, at or shortly before surgery. The CDR3 protein is CAIRQSSGAYEQYF. In DNA form, the CDR3 reads TGTGCCATCAGGCAGTCTAGCGGGGCCTACGAGCAGTACTTC.